This record covers a single TCR beta chain. The sample originates from a study of control samples from healthy donors and cancer patients. Trimming cost V 6 bases and J 5 bases, with 19 bases left between them. This CDR3 comprises 15 residues. Germline V CDR1 and CDR2: MNHEY, SMNVEV (reference sequence). Only in-frame clones appear in the TCRdb table, and some are missing; sequencing was by immunoSEQ multiplex PCR. The profile covers 140,000 or so clones, with roughly 90% appearing a single time and over 4.5% taken by the ten largest. Sequenced: blood. This chain joins TRBV27 and TRBJ1-1; D is uncertain. This sequence was found in a man aged 25-40 years in good health. CDR3 amino acids: CASSPPTGLQTEAFF. CDR3 bases: TGTGCCAGCAGCCCCCCCACCGGCCTCCAGACTGAAGCTTTCTTT.